This TCR beta chain was obtained from a study of cytomegalovirus exposure and HLA in healthy donors (TCRdb year 2017). About the investigation overall: A later analysis indicated that the 120 validation repertoires were generated on the platform also employed for the 666 repertoires of the first cohort. The aim of the study was to test whether cataloging public T cell receptors could identify signatures of past pathogen exposure. Along with the roughly 700-subject first cohort, a separate validation cohort of over a hundred different subjects was used. To predict cytomegalovirus infection status, the study combined high-throughput TCR immunosequencing, statistical association of individual TCRs with disease status, and machine learning.

The method behind the library was the immunoSEQ multiplex PCR assay. The original methods were these. A statistical classification framework was developed to diagnose cytomegalovirus status using the catalog of TCR beta chain sequences. The table comes from immuneACCESS by way of TCRdb, which keeps in-frame sequences with V and J called. Part of the clones is missing from these tables; in studies checked, under half for an unresolved V gene and the rest for unknown reasons. V, J and clone size are taken as reported in that table, and D and trimming were inferred from the DNA itself. Across this sample there are fewer than 200,000 clones, with about 87% seen only once. In total, the top ten clones hold roughly 1.5% of the sample. What the work shows at the level of the full study, not this receptor alone: A later analysis had no HLA typing for the validation cohort, so co-occurrence there was scored across all 130 or so repertoires. The authors suggested that the approach could potentially be generalized to other disease states and immunological phenotypes. The study gave a list of about 150 TCR beta chains associated with cytomegalovirus. A later analysis found that TCRs clustered in the first cohort also tended to co-occur in the roughly 120 validation repertoires, with 94% of cluster scores above 0. Across donors, most TCR sequences were observed very rarely, whereas some public TCRs were present in many individuals. Cytomegalovirus status was reported to be diagnosed by the classifier with high specificity and sensitivity in both the original and validation cohorts. A few of the identified cytomegalovirus-associated TCR beta chains were confirmed in vitro to be specific for cytomegalovirus antigens.

Of note for this clone: It lacks a known antigen. No much larger clonotype is one base removed from it; base qualities were not supplied.

Separate from the approximately 670-subject first cohort, the validation cohort of about 120 subjects was the group to which the donors belonged. Reading from cysteine to phenylalanine, the CDR3 counts 13 amino acids. Only the CDR3 portion is preserved as DNA: 39 bases, with reading frame beginning at the first base. Reading the germline V gene gives CDR1 MGHRA and CDR2 YSYEKL. V and J are truncated by 1 base and 13 bases respectively, leaving an intervening sequence of 14 bases. The sequencing input was PBMCs. This receptor was obtained from a woman in her 30s in good health and CMV-seronegative. The V gene is TRBV4-1 and the J gene is TRBJ1-3; the D gene is perhaps TRBD1, from 5 matching bases. The nucleotide sequence reads as follows: TGCGCCAGCAGCCAAGTGGCAGGGTGGGATATATATTTT. Translated, this gives CASSQVAGWDIYF.